The 5 T cell receptor beta chains listed next were all sequenced from one sample in a study of CXCR3-negative and CXCR3-positive naive CD8 T cells. Via 5' RACE with UMI labels, TRB cDNA libraries were prepared. TCRdb re-called the 5' RACE reads; every CDR3 protein appears as one record, without DNA. The data show more than 65,000 distinct CDR3 sequences, and the top ten clones hold around 1.5%. The sequencing sample was made of naive CXCR3- CD8+ T cells from blood. Specified subset: CD45RO-CCR7+CD27+CD95- naive CD8+ T cells lacking CXCR3 (TNR3-). The receptor set was obtained from a human donor in good health. Some clones in this sample may be carry-over from other donors' samples.

The J gene is TRBJ1-1, the V gene TRBV7-9. This CDR3 has 15 amino acids. The germline gives CDR1 SEHNR, CDR2 FQNEAQ (reference sequence). The CDR3 reads CASSFYIGQNTEAFF.

The chain joins TRBV5-1 to TRBJ2-2; TCRdb outputs TRBD2, but without DNA this stays unchecked. Germline V gene data show CDR1 as SGHRS and CDR2 as YFSETQ. The CDR3 has 16 amino acids. The CDR3 is CASREHLAGNTGELFF.

The genes are TRBV7-9 and TRBJ2-7; TCRdb selects TRBD1, and the lack of DNA leaves this call unchecked. There are 16 residues in the CDR3. The germline CDR1 and CDR2 sequences are SEHNR and FQNEAQ (reference sequence). CDR3 loop: CASSLPRTGGDYEQYF.

This chain connects TRBV29-1 to TRBJ2-7; the TCRdb call, TRBD2, lacks DNA for checking. CDR1 SQVTM and CDR2 ANQGSEA come from the germline V gene. The CDR3 is 12 residues long. CDR3 sequence: CSVFSGSYEQYF.

V gene TRBV7-9 combines with J gene TRBJ2-7; with no DNA, the TCRdb D assignment of TRBD1 cannot be verified. This CDR3 spans 13 amino acids. Germline V CDR1 and CDR2: SEHNR, FQNEAQ (reference sequence). Here the CDR3 reads CASSLEGAIEQYF. Looking up the rest from reference TRBV7-9 and TRBJ2-7 gives the full variable domain: DTGVSQNPRHKITKRGQNVTFRCDPISEHNRLYWYRQTLGQGPEFLTYFQNEAQLEKSRLLSDRFSAERPKGSFSTLEIQRTEQGDSAMYLCASSLEGAIEQYFGPGTRLTVT.